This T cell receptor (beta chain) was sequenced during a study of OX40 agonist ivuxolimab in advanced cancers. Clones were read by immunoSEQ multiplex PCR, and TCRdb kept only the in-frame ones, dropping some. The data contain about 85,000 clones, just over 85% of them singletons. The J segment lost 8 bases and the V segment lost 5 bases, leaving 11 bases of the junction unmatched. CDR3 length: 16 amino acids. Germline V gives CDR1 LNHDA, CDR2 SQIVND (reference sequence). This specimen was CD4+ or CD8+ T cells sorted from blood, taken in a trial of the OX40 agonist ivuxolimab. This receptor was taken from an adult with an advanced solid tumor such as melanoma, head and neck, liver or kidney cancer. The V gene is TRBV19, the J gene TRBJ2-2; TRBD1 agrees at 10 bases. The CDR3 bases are TGTGCCAGTAGTGCTCGGACAGGGGGGCTTGGAGGGGAGCTGTTTTTT. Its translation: CASSARTGGLGGELFF.